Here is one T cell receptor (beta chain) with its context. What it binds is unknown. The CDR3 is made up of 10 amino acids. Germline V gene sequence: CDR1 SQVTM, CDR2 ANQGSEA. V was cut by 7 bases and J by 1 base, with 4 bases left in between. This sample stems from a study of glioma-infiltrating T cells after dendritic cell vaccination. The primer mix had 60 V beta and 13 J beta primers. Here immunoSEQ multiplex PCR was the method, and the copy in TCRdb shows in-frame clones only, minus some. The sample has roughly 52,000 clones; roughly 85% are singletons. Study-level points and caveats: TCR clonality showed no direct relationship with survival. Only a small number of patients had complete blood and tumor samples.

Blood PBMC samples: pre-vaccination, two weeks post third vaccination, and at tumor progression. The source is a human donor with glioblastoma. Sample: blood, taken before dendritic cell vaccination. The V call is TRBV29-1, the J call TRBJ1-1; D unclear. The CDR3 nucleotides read TGCAGCGCCGGGAACACTGAAGCTTTCTTT. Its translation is CSAGNTEAFF.